This T cell receptor beta chain was obtained from a study of blood T cell repertoires in COVID-19. Study as a whole: Acute and convalescent COVID-19 specimens originated in the United States, Italy and Spain. T cells, B-cell-depleted T cells, or PBMCs supplied cDNA or gDNA.

Per the original data handling: Reference gene primer amplification gave estimated nucleated cell counts. Sequenced by immunoSEQ multiplex PCR; TCRdb stores in-frame clones only, minus some. Clonal size and the V and J genes are those of that table, whereas D and trimming came from the DNA. The table lists about 330,000 clones, approximately 88% of them singletons. Trimming took off 2 bases at V and 1 base at J, with 15 bases between the two ends. The CDR3 extends over 16 amino acids. Germline lookup yields CDR1 MGHRA and CDR2 YSYEKL. Sequenced sample: peripheral blood. V is TRBV4-1 and J is TRBJ2-7, with a weak D call TRBD1 (6 bases). This clonotype was obtained from a woman aged 45-65 years with active or convalescent COVID-19. The CDR3 DNA reads as TGCGCCAGCAGCCAATCATTTACAGGGTATTCCTACGAGCAGTACTTC. This codes for CASSQSFTGYSYEQYF.